This T cell receptor (beta chain) was captured in a study of T cells in Graves' hyperthyroidism and ophthalmopathy. V gave up 6 bases and J gave up 3 bases; unmatched junction bases: 12. This CDR3 region has 17 residues. TCR beta CDR3 sequences were amplified from RNA transcripts. First-round RT-PCR targeting the TCR CDR3 was performed with the HTBI primer set. TCRdb passed the multiplex PCR reads through MiXCR, listing each CDR3 protein once. This sample yields just under 750,000 distinct CDR3 sequences, of which approximately 40% are seen a single time; 30% to 40% belongs to the top ten. This chain joins TRBV12-3 or TRBV12-4 and TRBJ2-5; 11 bases are a match to TRBD1. Material: blood. The sequence derives from a woman aged 35 to 49 with Graves' hyperthyroidism. This chain's CDR3 is CASSQDRWTGGEETQYF. Written as DNA, the CDR3 is TGTGCCAGCAGCCAAGACCGTTGGACAGGGGGCGAAGAGACCCAGTACTTC.